This T cell receptor beta chain was observed in a study of CD8+CD57+ T cells in acquired aplastic anemia. Study details: Sorted CD4+ and CD8+ cell DNA averaged about 3 ug. Regarding the study as a whole: Simpson's diversity of CD8+ cells was not significantly different in patients compared with controls. It was found that some 31 CD8+ CDR3 sequences were shared between patients and controls.

This clonotype appeared many times. Its matching antigen is unknown. TCR beta VDJ and CDR3 profiling used genomic DNA as template. TCRdb reprocessed the reads with MiXCR, giving one entry per CDR3 protein. The sample lists around 500,000 distinct CDR3 sequences; approximately 32% were seen once. Patients chosen for sequencing had shown CD8+CD57+ cell expansion by flow cytometry. CDR3 size: 11 residues. Looked up from germline, CDR1 is SNHLY and CDR2 is FYNNEI. Trimming stripped 6 bases from V and 4 bases from J, with 4 bases between. Sequencing was carried out using sorted CD4+, CD8+, or CD8+CD57+ T cells (not recorded which) from PBMCs. The gene calls are TRBV2 and TRBJ1-5; D is ambiguous. The sequence came from a human donor with aplastic anemia. The CDR3 bases are TGTGCCAGCAGGGAGAATCAGCCCCAGCATTTT. Translated, it gives CASRENQPQHF.